This T cell receptor beta chain was recovered during a study of spatial heterogeneity in lung cancer (dated by TCRdb to the late 2010s). At the level of the whole study: Beta-chain transcripts were consistently detected in greater numbers than alpha-chain transcripts, which likely reflected higher beta-chain transcript abundance. In tumor regions, TCR transcript counts showed a strong correlation with a T cell transcriptional module score from matched bulk RNA-seq. In the raw uncorrected reads, each unique combination of TCR and UMI appeared more than ten times on average. In non-small cell lung cancer, the study quantitatively compared TCR alpha and beta repertoires across several tumor regions, matched nontumor lung, and blood. TCR repertoire features were related to nonsynonymous mutation counts determined by whole-exome sequencing of tumor tissue. Both alpha and beta chains were TCR-sequenced in hundreds of tumor regions, some 64 matched nontumor lung samples and some 50 PBMC samples obtained at surgery. Broader findings and caveats from the paper: TCR-seq coverage of tumor T cells was estimated at only around 7% for alpha chains and about 14% for beta chains. Confirming at a functional level the hypothesis that regional TCRs recognize regional mutations was considered to require additional single-cell paired TCR alpha and beta sequencing. The tumor nonsynonymous mutation count correlated with the number of expanded alpha and beta TCRs within the tumor. Counts of ubiquitous and regional expanded TCRs correlated with counts of ubiquitous and regional nonsynonymous mutations, respectively.

This clonotype was observed many times. Which antigen it targets is not known. Base qualities are missing; no much larger clone stands one base away. This specimen's time point label, per the study, means: sample taken at primary tumor resection. Donors were 72 patients with early-stage, untreated non-small cell lung cancer from the lung TRACERx cohort. TCR sequencing used whole RNA extracted from tumor and nontumor lung tissue, or from cryopreserved PBMC samples, without cell sorting. Only patients with enough RNA available from two or more tumor regions were chosen for TCR sequencing. Before being selected, tumor and adjacent nontumor lung specimens were reviewed by a lung pathologist. Library prep was done by 5' RACE. The run used a NextSeq 500. In the TCR library protocol, a unique molecular identifier was attached to each TCR cDNA molecule so that PCR and sequencing errors could be corrected. In the authors' own workflow: TCR identification, UMI-based error correction and CDR3 extraction were all carried out with Decombinator tools. TCRs above a frequency of 2 per 1,000, corresponding to the top 1% of the tumor frequency distribution, were defined as expanded. Expanded tumor TCRs statistically deemed absent (corrected P<0.05) from at least one tumor region were classed as regional, and all other expanded tumor TCRs were classed as ubiquitous. Rényi diversity was computed with the R vegan package after subsampling each repertoire 100 times to 5,000 TCRs. CDR3 similarity networks were built from amino acid triplet string-kernel similarity, connecting CDR3s with pairwise similarity above 0.82. TCRdb passed the public sequencing reads through fastp at Q25 and MiXCR, retaining productive beta sequences. Identical CDR3 protein sequences are pooled into one entry, listed with their most common genes and DNA. The V and J calls were not made by the authors but by TCRdb's processing. Within this sample are 20,000 or so distinct CDR3 sequences, with 7.5% of them counted one time only. The biggest ten clones account for approximately 25% of the sample.

According to the germline V gene, CDR1 reads SGHRS and CDR2 reads YFSETQ. Inclusive of the bounding cysteine and phenylalanine, the CDR3 is 16 residues long. Of the read, only the CDR3 DNA is kept; its 48 bases are in frame from base 1. V ends up 6 bases short and J 4 bases short, with an unmatched junction base count of 13. This material consisted of lung tumor tissue, taken at surgery. The chain links TRBV5-1 with TRBJ2-1; 7 bases in the junction line up with TRBD1. The sequence derives from a male donor with early-stage non-small cell lung cancer. The CDR3 region has the sequence CASTEFAGGYYNEQFF. The DNA reads as follows: TGCGCCAGCACAGAATTCGCAGGGGGATATTACAATGAGCAGTTCTTC.